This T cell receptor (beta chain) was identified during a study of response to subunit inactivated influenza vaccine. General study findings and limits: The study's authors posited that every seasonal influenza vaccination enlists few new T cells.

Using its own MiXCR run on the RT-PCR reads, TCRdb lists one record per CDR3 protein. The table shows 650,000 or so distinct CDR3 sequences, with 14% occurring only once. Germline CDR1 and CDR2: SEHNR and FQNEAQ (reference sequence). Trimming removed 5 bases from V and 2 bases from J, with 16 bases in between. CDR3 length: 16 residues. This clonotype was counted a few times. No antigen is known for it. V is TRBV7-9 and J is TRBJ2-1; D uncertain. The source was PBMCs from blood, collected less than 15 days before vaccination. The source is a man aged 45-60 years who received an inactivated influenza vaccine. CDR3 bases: TGTGCCAGCAGCCCCTCGACTCTCCCCCCCTACAATGAGCAGTTCTTC. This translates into CASSPSTLPPYNEQFF.